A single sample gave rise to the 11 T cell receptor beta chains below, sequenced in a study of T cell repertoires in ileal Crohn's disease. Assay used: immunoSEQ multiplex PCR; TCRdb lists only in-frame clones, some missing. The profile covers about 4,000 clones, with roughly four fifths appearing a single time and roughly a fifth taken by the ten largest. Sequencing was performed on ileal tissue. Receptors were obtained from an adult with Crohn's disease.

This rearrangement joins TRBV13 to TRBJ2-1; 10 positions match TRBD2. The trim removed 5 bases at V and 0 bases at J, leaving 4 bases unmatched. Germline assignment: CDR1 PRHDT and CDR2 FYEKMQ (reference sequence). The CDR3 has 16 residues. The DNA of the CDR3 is TGTGCCAGCAGCCCGAGGACTAGCGGCTCCTACAATGAGCAGTTCTTC. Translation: CASSPRTSGSYNEQFF.

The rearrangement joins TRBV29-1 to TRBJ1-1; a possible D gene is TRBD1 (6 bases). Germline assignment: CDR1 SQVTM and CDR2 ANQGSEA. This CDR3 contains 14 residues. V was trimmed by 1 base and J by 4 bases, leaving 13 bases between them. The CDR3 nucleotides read TGCAGCGTTGAAGGGACAGTCGTGGGCACTGAAGCTTTCTTT. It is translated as CSVEGTVVGTEAFF.

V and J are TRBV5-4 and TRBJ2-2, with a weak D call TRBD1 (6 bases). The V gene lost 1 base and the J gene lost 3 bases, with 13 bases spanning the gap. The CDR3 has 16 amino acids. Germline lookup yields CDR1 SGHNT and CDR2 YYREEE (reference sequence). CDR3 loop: CASSLLQDRDTGELFF. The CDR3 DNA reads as TGTGCCAGCAGCTTGCTTCAGGACAGAGACACCGGGGAGCTGTTTTTT.

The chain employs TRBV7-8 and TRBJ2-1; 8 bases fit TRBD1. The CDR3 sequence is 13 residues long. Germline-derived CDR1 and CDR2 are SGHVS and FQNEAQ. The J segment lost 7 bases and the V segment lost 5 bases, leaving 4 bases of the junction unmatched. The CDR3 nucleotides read TGTGCCAGCAGCCCGGACAGGGCGAATGAGCAGTTCTTC. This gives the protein CASSPDRANEQFF.

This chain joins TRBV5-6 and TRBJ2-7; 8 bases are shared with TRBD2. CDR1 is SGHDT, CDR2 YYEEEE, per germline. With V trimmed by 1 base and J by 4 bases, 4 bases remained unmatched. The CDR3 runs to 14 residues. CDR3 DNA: TGTGCCAGCAGCTTGTTAGCGGGACATTACGAGCAGTACTTC. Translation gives CASSLLAGHYEQYF.

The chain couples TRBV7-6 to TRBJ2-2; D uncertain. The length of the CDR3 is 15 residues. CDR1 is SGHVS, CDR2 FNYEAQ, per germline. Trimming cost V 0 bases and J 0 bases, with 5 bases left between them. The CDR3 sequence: CASSLATANTGELFF. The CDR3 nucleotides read TGTGCCAGCAGCTTAGCTACAGCGAACACCGGGGAGCTGTTTTTT.

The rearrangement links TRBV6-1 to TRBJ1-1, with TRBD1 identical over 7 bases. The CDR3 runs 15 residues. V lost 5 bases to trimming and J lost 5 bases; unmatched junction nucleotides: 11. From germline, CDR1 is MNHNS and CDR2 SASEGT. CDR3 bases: TGTGCCAGCAGTCACATGGCAGGGGGAGATACTGAAGCTTTCTTT. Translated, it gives CASSHMAGGDTEAFF.

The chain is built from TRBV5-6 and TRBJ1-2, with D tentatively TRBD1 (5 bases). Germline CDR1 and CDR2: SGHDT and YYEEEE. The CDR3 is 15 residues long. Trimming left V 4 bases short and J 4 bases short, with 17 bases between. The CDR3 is CASSTDPRVSYGYTF. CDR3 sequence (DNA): TGTGCCAGCAGCACAGATCCCAGGGTTTCCTATGGCTACACCTTC. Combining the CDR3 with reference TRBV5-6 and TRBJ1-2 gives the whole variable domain DAGVTQSPTHLIKTRGQQVTLRCSPKSGHDTVSWYQQALGQGPQFIFQYYEEEERQRGNFPDRFSGHQFPNYSSELNVNALLLGDSALYLCASSTDPRVSYGYTFGSGTRLTVV.

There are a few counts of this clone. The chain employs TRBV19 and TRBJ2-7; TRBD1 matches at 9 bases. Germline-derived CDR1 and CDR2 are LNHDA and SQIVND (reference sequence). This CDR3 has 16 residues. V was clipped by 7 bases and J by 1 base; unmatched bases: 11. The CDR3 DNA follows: TGTGCCAGTATAAGGACAGGGGCACAATCTTCCTACGAGCAGTACTTC. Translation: CASIRTGAQSSYEQYF.

CDR3: CASRPGTGFNSPLHF. CDR3 nucleotide sequence: TGTGCCAGCAGGCCCGGGACAGGGTTTAATTCACCCCTCCACTTT. The chain joins TRBV2 to TRBJ1-6; 9 bases align to TRBD1. V dropped 6 bases and J dropped 6; count of bases not matched to a gene: 6. The CDR3 is made up of 15 amino acids. Germline values: CDR1 SNHLY, CDR2 FYNNEI.

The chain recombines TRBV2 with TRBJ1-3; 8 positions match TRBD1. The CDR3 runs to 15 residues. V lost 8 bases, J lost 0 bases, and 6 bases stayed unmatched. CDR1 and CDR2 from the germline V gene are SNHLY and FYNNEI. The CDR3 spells CASSPTGGSGNTIYF. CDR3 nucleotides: TGTGCCAGCTCCCCAACAGGGGGCTCTGGAAACACCATATATTTT.